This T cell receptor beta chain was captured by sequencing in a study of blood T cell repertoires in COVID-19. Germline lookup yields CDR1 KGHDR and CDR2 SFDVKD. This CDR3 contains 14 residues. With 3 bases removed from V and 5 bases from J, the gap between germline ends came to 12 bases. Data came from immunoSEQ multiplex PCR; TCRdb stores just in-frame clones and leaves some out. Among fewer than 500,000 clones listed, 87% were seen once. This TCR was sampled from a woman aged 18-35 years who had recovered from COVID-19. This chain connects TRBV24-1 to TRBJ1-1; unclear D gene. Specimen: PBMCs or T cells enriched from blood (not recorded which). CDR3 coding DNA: TGTGCCACCAGTGATCCTGGACGGGGTACTGAAGCTTTCTTT. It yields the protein CATSDPGRGTEAFF.